This TCR beta chain was sequenced for a study of OX40 agonist ivuxolimab in advanced cancers. Study-level points and caveats: Specificity for antigen went undetermined in the expanded peripheral T cells.

Measured with immunoSEQ multiplex PCR; TCRdb has only the in-frame clones, and not every one. The table has some 16,000 clones, about 75% seen once. Comment on this clone: Its target is unknown.

The germline V gene encodes CDR1 SGHVS and CDR2 FQNEAQ. V was trimmed by 5 bases and J by 2 bases, leaving 6 bases between them. This CDR3 contains 12 residues. The rearrangement links TRBV7-8 to TRBJ1-1; D remains unclear. The sequence derives from an adult with an advanced solid tumor such as melanoma, head and neck, liver or kidney cancer. The material was CD4+ or CD8+ T cells sorted from blood, obtained in a trial of the OX40 agonist ivuxolimab. The CDR3 spells CASSRSNTEAFF. Here the CDR3 DNA reads TGTGCCAGCAGCCGCAGCAACACTGAAGCTTTCTTT.